These 3 T cell receptor beta chains were all obtained from the same sample, sequenced in a study of beta chain features in type 1 diabetes. Expressed TCRB transcripts were sequenced after all isolated RNA was converted to cDNA. Sequencing used immunoSEQ multiplex PCR; TCRdb keeps in-frame clones, though not all of them. Of tens of thousands of clones listed, about 60% are singletons. The material sequenced was Tregs from blood. The origin of the receptors is a woman younger than 35 in good health.

The V gene is TRBV4-3, the J gene TRBJ2-6; D may be TRBD1 (5 bases). V was trimmed by 0 bases and J by 1 base, leaving 7 bases between them. CDR1 and CDR2 (germline): LGHNA, YSLEER. This CDR3 contains 16 residues. CDR3 sequence reads: CASSQDRGSGANVLTF. Here the CDR3 DNA reads TGCGCCAGCAGCCAAGATAGGGGTTCTGGGGCCAACGTCCTGACTTTC.

This chain links TRBV7-2 with TRBJ1-2; D remains ambiguous. Trimming took 1 base from V and 6 from J, leaving 18 bases between them. This CDR3 has 16 amino acids. Germline-derived CDR1 and CDR2 are SGHTA and FQGNSA. The CDR3 coding sequence is TGTGCCAGCAGCTTAGGCCCGACTTCCCGGTGGAATGGCTACACCTTC. Its protein product is CASSLGPTSRWNGYTF. Together with reference TRBV7-2 and TRBJ1-2, the CDR3 gives the full variable domain: GAGVSQSPSNKVTEKGKDVELRCDPISGHTALYWYRQSLGQGLEFLIYFQGNSAPDKSGLPSDRFSAERTGGSVSTLTIQRTQQEDSAVYLCASSLGPTSRWNGYTFGSGTRLTVV.

In this sample, this clone turned up once. This rearrangement joins TRBV2 to TRBJ2-2, with 8 positions matching TRBD1. This CDR3 contains 15 residues. The V gene end was trimmed by 7 bases and the J gene end by 0 bases; junction bases not matched to a gene: 4. CDR1 SNHLY and CDR2 FYNNEI come from the germline V gene. The CDR3 is CASTSDRANTGELFF. The CDR3 DNA follows: TGTGCCAGCACTTCGGACAGGGCGAACACCGGGGAGCTGTTTTTT. Together with reference TRBV2 and TRBJ2-2, the CDR3 gives the full variable domain: EPEVTQTPSHQVTQMGQEVILRCVPISNHLYFYWYRQILGQKVEFLVSFYNNEISEKSEIFDDQFSVERPDGSNFTLKIRSTKLEDSAMYFCASTSDRANTGELFFGEGSRLTVL.